A single sample gave rise to the 11 T cell receptor beta chains below, sequenced in a study of blood T cell repertoires in COVID-19. Measured with immunoSEQ multiplex PCR; TCRdb has only the in-frame clones, and not every one. The table has 130,000 or so clones, more than 70% seen once; the top ten hold 1.1% to 1.5%. The sample was peripheral blood. The receptors come from a man aged 55 to 70 with acute or convalescent COVID-19.

V is TRBV24-1 and J is TRBJ2-1; 12 positions match TRBD2. The CDR3 runs to 13 residues. With 7 bases clipped from V and 9 bases from J, the junction kept 3 bases outside the gene matches. Germline CDR1 KGHDR, CDR2 SFDVKD. The CDR3 sequence: CATRGLAGGEQFF. CDR3 nucleotides: TGTGCCACCAGGGGACTAGCGGGTGGTGAGCAGTTCTTC.

This chain uses TRBV30 with TRBJ2-7; D possibly corresponds to TRBD2 (5 bases). Per the germline V gene, CDR1 is GTSNPN and CDR2 is SVGIG (reference sequence). Trimming took off 0 bases at V and 3 bases at J, with 6 bases between the two ends. The CDR3 covers 12 residues. This CDR3 reads CAWSVRGYEQYF. The CDR3 nucleotides are TGTGCCTGGAGTGTACGGGGCTACGAGCAGTACTTC.

This clone was observed a few times. The chain links TRBV27 to TRBJ1-2; D unresolved. The germline CDR1 and CDR2 sequences are MNHEY and SMNVEV (reference sequence). The CDR3 length is 13 residues. Trimming removed 2 bases from V and 8 bases from J, with 12 bases in between. The DNA for the CDR3 is TGTGCCAGCAGTTTAAACCGCAGGCTCGGCTACACCTTC. This sequence encodes CASSLNRRLGYTF.

The rearrangement joins TRBV27 to TRBJ1-6, with D possibly TRBD1 on 6 matching bases. The germline V and J ends were trimmed by 5 bases and 7 bases, with 15 bases remaining between them. Germline loops: CDR1 MNHEY, CDR2 SMNVEV (reference sequence). CDR3 length: 15 amino acids. The CDR3 region is CASSPGTTKNSPLHF. CDR3 coding DNA: TGTGCCAGCAGTCCCGGGACAACTAAGAATTCACCCCTCCACTTT.

A single count supports this clone. CDR3 coding DNA: TGTGCCAGCAGCTTAACTCCATCCAGCGGGTTCTCCTACAATGAGCAGTTCTTC. The encoded protein is CASSLTPSSGFSYNEQFF. The rearrangement joins TRBV7-6 to TRBJ2-1; perhaps TRBD2 as D (6 bases). This CDR3 comprises 18 residues. Germline CDR1 is SGHVS and CDR2 is FNYEAQ. Trimming removed 2 bases from V and 0 bases from J, with 17 bases in between.

In its sample, this clone was seen many times. The chain joins TRBV19 to TRBJ2-4; D is unresolved. Germline loops: CDR1 LNHDA, CDR2 SQIVND (reference sequence). This CDR3 region has 12 residues. Trimming shortened V by 6 bases and J by 0 bases, and 3 bases separated the two germline ends. CDR3 protein: CASSLAKNIQYF. The CDR3 DNA is TGTGCCAGTAGCTTAGCCAAAAACATTCAGTACTTC. The full variable domain, rest sourced from reference TRBV19 and TRBJ2-4, is DGGITQSPKYLFRKEGQNVTLSCEQNLNHDAMYWYRQDPGQGLRLIYYSQIVNDFQKGDIAEGYSVSREKKESFPLTVTSAQKNPTAFYLCASSLAKNIQYFGAGTRLSVL.

The chain recombines TRBV29-1 with TRBJ2-5; 13 nucleotides match TRBD2. The CDR3 length is 15 residues. Looked up from germline, CDR1 is SQVTM and CDR2 is ANQGSEA. Trimming cost V 1 base and J 5 bases; bases outside gene matches: 4. DNA for the CDR3: TGCAGCGTTGAAGGGACTAGCGGGAGTTTCGAGACCCAGTACTTC. This codes for CSVEGTSGSFETQYF.

This clone has just a few counts. The chain carries TRBV12-3 or TRBV12-4 and TRBJ1-5, with a tentative D call TRBD1 (5 bases). The CDR3 runs 13 residues. V was pared by 3 bases and J by 7 bases, with 10 bases between. The CDR3 nucleotides are TGTGCCAGCAGTTTCAGGGCTGAGCAGCCCCAGCATTTT. Amino acid sequence: CASSFRAEQPQHF.

This clone was counted only a few times. This chain connects TRBV19 to TRBJ1-5; perhaps TRBD1 as D (6 bases). The CDR3 contains 14 residues. Germline CDR1 and CDR2: LNHDA and SQIVND (reference sequence). Trimming stripped 3 bases from V and 7 bases from J, with 13 bases between. The CDR3 DNA reads as TGTGCCAGTAGTATTCAACAGGGAAGGCAGCCCCAGCATTTT. Residues: CASSIQQGRQPQHF.

The V call is TRBV6-6, the J call TRBJ1-1, with D possibly being TRBD1 (5 bases). V lost 1 base and J lost 3, with 6 bases in between. Germline V gene data show CDR1 as MNHNY and CDR2 as SVGAGI (reference sequence). This CDR3 region has 13 residues. Here the CDR3 reads CASSYLGDTEAFF. In DNA form, the CDR3 reads TGTGCCAGCAGTTACTTAGGGGACACTGAAGCTTTCTTT.

The chain carries TRBV5-6 and TRBJ2-7; TRBD1 matches 9 bases. Germline CDR1 is SGHDT and CDR2 is YYEEEE. J lost 3 bases, V lost 3 bases, and 4 bases had no gene match. This CDR3 is 14 amino acids long. The CDR3 DNA reads as TGTGCCAGCAGCTGGGACAGGGCGATCTACGAGCAGTACTTC. Translation gives CASSWDRAIYEQYF.